This is a list of T cell receptor beta chains from one sample in a study of blood T cell repertoires in COVID-19. Profiling relied on immunoSEQ multiplex PCR, and the TCRdb table lists in-frame clones only, not all of them. The sample carries 90,000 to 120,000 clones, about 91% recorded once. The specimen sequenced was peripheral blood. These receptors all stem from a man aged 50-59 years with active or convalescent COVID-19. Both conserved end residues are part of each CDR3. Some rows mark clone size as missing; the rest say once, few, many or name a class of expanded clone.

clone_size j_call v_call cdr3_aa
- TRBJ2-7 TRBV28 CASRGQVSYEQYF
- TRBJ1-2 TRBV28 CASSYEGELYGYTF
- TRBJ2-3 TRBV6-2/TRBV6-3 CASSYSLAYLTDTQYF
- TRBJ2-1 TRBV7-2 CASSPYDNEQFF
- TRBJ2-1 TRBV7-8 CASSLPLPGEGLYNEQFF
- TRBJ1-3 TRBV30 CALDGGLSGNTIYF
- TRBJ1-4 TRBV7-2 CASSLVGDRNEKLFF
- TRBJ1-6 TRBV30 CAWRVLGQANNSPLHF
few TRBJ2-7 TRBV18 CASSPPELSYEQYF
- TRBJ1-2 TRBV5-1 CASSPTGGYGYTF
few TRBJ1-2 TRBV29-1 CSATGGNYGYTF
- TRBJ1-4 TRBV6-1 CASSENRGGKLFF
- TRBJ2-7 TRBV2 CASSEQGSSSYEQYF
- TRBJ1-5 TRBV7-2 CASSAGWNNQPQHF
- TRBJ2-1 TRBV10-3 CAISDRDEQFF
- TRBJ1-2 TRBV28 CASRPTGGFDGYTF
- TRBJ2-7 TRBV3-1/TRBV3-2 CASSQGSGTSYEQYF
few TRBJ2-7 TRBV11-1 CASSVTSGTYEQYF
- TRBJ2-6 TRBV2 CASTQQRGANVLTF
- TRBJ1-5 TRBV6-5 CASSPQGARQPQHF
- TRBJ1-4 TRBV28 CASSSSSEKLFF
- TRBJ2-7 TRBV6-2/TRBV6-3 CASSYPRLALTYEQYF
- TRBJ1-1 TRBV29-1 CSVEAHKNTEAFF
- TRBJ2-2 TRBV30 CAWSQGQGAAGELFF
- TRBJ1-4 TRBV30 CACRTVSTNEKLFF
- TRBJ2-1 TRBV2 CASSTSTHNEQFF
- TRBJ2-7 TRBV28 CASTLLPGSGRAYEQYF
- TRBJ1-6 TRBV27 CASSPTRSSYNSPLHF